This entry features one TCR beta chain sequence. The CDR3 has 12 amino acids. The germline V and J ends were trimmed by 2 bases and 9 bases, with 5 bases remaining between them. The sample comes from a study of blood T cell repertoires in COVID-19. Clones were read by immunoSEQ multiplex PCR, and TCRdb kept only the in-frame ones, dropping some. The sample has 200,000 to 300,000 clones, about four fifths seen once. V usage is TRBV12-3 or TRBV12-4 and J usage is TRBJ1-6; D unclear. Source material: peripheral blood. The TCR originated in a woman aged 80 or older with acute or convalescent COVID-19. The CDR3 nucleotides read TGTGCCAGCAGTTTAATCGGTTCACCCCTCCACTTT. Protein sequence: CASSLIGSPLHF.